This TCR beta chain was sequenced during a study of shared clonotypes between healthy human individuals. The study's findings and limits: Across a handful of donors, naive CD4 shared 5% to 6%, naive CD8 more than 3%, memory CD4 2% to 2.5%, memory CD8 0.4% to 0.5%.

Germline loops: CDR1 MDHEN, CDR2 SYDVKM. With 1 base removed from V and 4 bases from J, the gap between germline ends came to 7 bases. The CDR3 length is 13 residues. Generated by immunoSEQ multiplex PCR, the TCRdb table keeps only in-frame clones and is missing some. The sample shows roughly 1 million clones, around 82% of them seen only once. The healthy adult donors were HIV-negative and reported no recent acute infections or vaccinations. Concerning this clone itself: Its antigen is unidentified.

The sample taken for sequencing was memory CD4+ T cells from PBMCs. Subset here: CD45RA-negative fraction. The source is a man younger than 35 in good health. Some clones in this sample may be carry-over from other donors' samples. The rearrangement joins TRBV28 to TRBJ1-2; unclear D gene. The CDR3 here is CASSLYSSYGYTF. Here the CDR3 DNA reads TGTGCCAGCAGTTTATACAGCTCCTATGGCTACACCTTC.